This T cell receptor beta chain was documented in a study of CD8 T cell repertoires and HIV-1 epitope variants (dated by TCRdb to between 2020 and 2021). In terms of the full investigation: In separate culture wells, T cells were stimulated with each of twenty-five peptides that represented autologous and known Gag and Nef epitope variants. Control conditions included a CMV, EBV and flu peptide pool, the Ebola AY9 epitope as negative control, and a no-peptide well. The epitopes tested covered three Gag epitope families plus Nef HW9 and YT9. T cells were enriched using the EasySep Human T Cell Enrichment Kit and were co-cultured with equal numbers of autologous T cell-negative cells serving as antigen-presenting cells. For 10 days the cultures were kept in IMDM with gentamicin, and on days 3 and 7 half of the media was changed with IL-2, IL-7 and IL-15 added. A 1M T cell aliquot was kept as an uncultured baseline condition, separate from the approximately 83 T cell cultures. A total of more than 70 T cell cultures were run, with each culture condition done in triplicate except for one peptide, which was done in duplicate. Findings and caveats that apply to the study as a whole: The assay identified only TCR beta chains and indicated proliferation in response to antigen, without indicating T cell function or cytokine profile. About ten antigen-specific TCR beta clonotypes were identified, and about six of them appeared cross-reactive for autologous or known escape epitope variants. The Nef KF9 family was recognized by five clonotypes and the HW9 family by one, and no responses to the TAALDMSHF plasma variant were observed.

The immunoSEQ platform was used to sequence TCR beta CDR3 regions at survey depth. The QIAamp DNA micro kit was used to extract genomic DNA from every cultured and uncultured CD8+ T cell population. On the authors' methods: Samples with fewer than 5,000 productive reads were excluded, resulting in the removal of about 6.5% of the roughly 80 HIV peptide-stimulated cultures. A MANAFEST web app trimmed sequences to CDR3 and removed nonproductive sequences, CDR3s under 5 amino acids, and those not starting C or ending F/W. Antigen-specific clonotypes had to expand in at least 2 of 3 replicates versus no-peptide control at FDR 0.01, only within one epitope family. In addition, a specific clonotype needed a frequency at least fivefold higher than in wells stimulated with peptides from other epitope families. TCRdb provides this immuneACCESS table in a form limited to in-frame rearrangements. Some clones are lacking; in checked studies, under half of them reflect an unresolved V gene, and why the rest are absent is not known. That table gives V, J and clone size, and the DNA gave D and trimming. For this sample the table gives fewer than 7,000 clones, of which roughly 65% were detected only once. The biggest ten clones account for under 45% of the sample.

This clone was seen only a few times. Its target antigen remains unknown. No much larger clone is present one base from it, and per-base qualities are unavailable. The EasySep Human CD8+ T Cell Enrichment Kit was used on day 10 to isolate CD8+ T cells from every culture. V is clipped by 6 bases and J by 2 bases, and the sequence between their germline boundaries is 6 bases long. The CDR3, from cysteine to phenylalanine, totals 12 residues. The retained sequence is limited to the CDR3, 36 bases, with the frame set at the first base. Taken from the germline V gene, the CDR1 and CDR2 loops are SGHTS and YDEGEE.

The source is a male donor with HIV. The sequencing input was cultured CD8+ T cells derived from PBMCs. The V and J genes are TRBV5-8 and TRBJ1-5; no D gene can be assigned with confidence. The sequenced DNA is TGTGCCAGCAAGGGAGGCAATCAGCCCCAGCATTTT. It codes for CASKGGNQPQHF.